The 15 T cell receptor beta chains reported below all come from one sample, sequenced in a study of T cells in Graves' hyperthyroidism and ophthalmopathy. Amplification yielded TCR beta CDR3 regions, with RNA transcripts as the source. HTBI primers were the set used in a first-round RT-PCR of the TCR CDR3. TCRdb re-called the multiplex PCR reads through MiXCR, storing one row per CDR3 protein. The sample has about 600,000 distinct CDR3 sequences; roughly 16% are singletons. The sample was blood. All receptors come from a woman aged 40 to 50 with Graves' ophthalmopathy.

Many counts were recorded for this clonotype. This chain links TRBV6-1 with TRBJ1-2; perhaps TRBD1 as D (5 bases). The V and J ends lost 8 bases and 3 bases respectively, with 19 bases between them. The CDR3 contains 15 residues. CDR1 MNHNS and CDR2 SASEGT come from the germline V gene. CDR3 in DNA: TGTGCCAGCTCTACTCTACAGGACATTTACTATGGCTACACCTTC. This translates into CASSTLQDIYYGYTF.

The rearrangement joins TRBV7-2 to TRBJ2-5, with D tentatively TRBD2 (6 bases). Germline assignment: CDR1 SGHTA and CDR2 FQGNSA. The V end was cut by 4 bases, the J end by 5 bases, with 14 bases between. The CDR3 runs to 14 residues. The CDR3 reads CASSWSGDFETQYF. CDR3 DNA sequence: TGTGCCAGCAGCTGGTCGGGGGATTTCGAGACCCAGTACTTC.

This clonotype was seen more than once but under ten times. A much larger clone differs by one base, so this may be a read error. This chain uses TRBV6-4 with TRBJ1-5, with D unclear. The CDR3 consists of 15 residues. The germline gives CDR1 MRHNA, CDR2 SNTAGT. The chain's CDR3 is CANSEVPLISQPQHF. The CDR3 coding sequence is TGTGCCAACAGTGAGGTCCCTCTCATCAGTCAGCCCCAGCATTTT.

This clonotype was counted many times. The CDR3 sequence: CASSLEFNHEAFF. The CDR3, as DNA: TGCGCCAGCAGCTTGGAATTTAACCATGAAGCTTTCTTT. V gene TRBV5-1 combines with J gene TRBJ1-1, with D unclear. Germline loops: CDR1 SGHRS, CDR2 YFSETQ. V lost 0 bases, J lost 7 bases, and 10 bases lay in between. This CDR3 contains 13 residues. Full variable domain (remainder filled in from reference TRBV5-1 and TRBJ1-1): KAGVTQTPRYLIKTRGQQVTLSCSPISGHRSVSWYQQTPGQGLQFLFEYFSETQRNKGNFPGRFSGRQFSNSRSEMNVSTLELGDSALYLCASSLEFNHEAFFGQGTRLTVV.

This rearrangement joins TRBV4-1 to TRBJ2-5, with D possibly TRBD2 on 5 matching bases. Trimming removed 0 bases at V and 4 bases at J, with 12 bases between. The CDR3 is 15 amino acids. The germline V gene encodes CDR1 MGHRA and CDR2 YSYEKL. CDR3 DNA: TGCGCCAGCAGCCAAGATACGGGCGGGCGAGAGACCCAGTACTTC. This translates into CASSQDTGGRETQYF.

This clonotype was recorded many times. CDR3 DNA: TGTGCCAGCAGCACCACTAGCGCCCCTTACGAGCAGTACTTC. This translates into CASSTTSAPYEQYF. The chain joins TRBV7-9 to TRBJ2-7; 7 bases fit TRBD2. This CDR3 is 14 amino acids long. Germline V CDR1 and CDR2: SEHNR, FQNEAQ (reference sequence). Unmatched junction bases numbered 8, after V lost 5 bases and J lost 4 bases.

This clonotype was recorded many times. The genes are TRBV7-2 and TRBJ2-7; tentative D call: TRBD1 (6 bases). The CDR3 has 13 residues. The V gene's germline CDR1 is SGHTA and CDR2 FQGNSA. V gave up 8 bases and J gave up 2 bases, with 13 bases separating them. The CDR3, as DNA: TGTGCCAGCTCAGGGGATGGTCCCTACGAGCAGTACTTC. It yields the protein CASSGDGPYEQYF.

This clonotype appeared many times. The V and J genes are TRBV7-6 and TRBJ2-1; 8 nucleotides match TRBD2. The V segment lost 4 bases and the J segment 8 bases; nucleotides outside the gene matches: 7. Germline V CDR1 and CDR2: SGHVS, FNYEAQ. This CDR3 is 14 amino acids long. The DNA of the CDR3 is TGTGCCAGCAGCTACGGGGGGGTGCGGGATGAGCAGTTCTTC. Its protein is CASSYGGVRDEQFF. Full variable domain (rest looked up from reference TRBV7-6 and TRBJ2-1): GAGVSQSPRYKVTKRGQDVALRCDPISGHVSLYWYRQALGQGPEFLTYFNYEAQQDKSGLPNDRFSAERPEGSISTLTIQRTEQRDSAMYRCASSYGGVRDEQFFGPGTRLTVL.

This clonotype was counted many times. J is TRBJ1-1 and V is TRBV18, with a possible D match to TRBD1 (6 bases). V was cut by 8 bases and J by 3 bases, with 13 bases left in between. Germline CDR1 reads KGHSH; CDR2 reads LQKENI. This CDR3 is 13 amino acids long. CDR3 sequence reads: CASSPPGDTEAFF. The CDR3 nucleotides are TGTGCCAGCAGCCCCCCAGGGGACACTGAAGCTTTCTTT.

This clonotype appeared a few times. The chain is built from TRBV3-1 and TRBJ2-7; 16 nucleotides align to TRBD2. V was clipped by 6 bases and J by 5 bases; unmatched bases: 7. This CDR3 has 16 residues. Looked up from germline, CDR1 is LGHDT and CDR2 is YNNKEL (reference sequence). The CDR3 nucleotides read TGTGCCAGCAGGGGGACTAGCGGGAGGGCCAGGGACGAGCAGTACTTC. It encodes CASRGTSGRARDEQYF.

This clonotype has ten or more counts. The J gene is TRBJ2-2, the V gene TRBV11-2; D possibly corresponds to TRBD1 (6 bases). Germline values: CDR1 SGHAT, CDR2 FQNNGV. CDR3 length: 17 residues. Trimming pared 6 bases from V and 1 base from J, leaving 18 bases between. CDR3 in DNA: TGTGCCAGCAGGCCAGGTACCGGGACACAGAACACCGGGGAGCTGTTTTTT. Translation: CASRPGTGTQNTGELFF.

This clonotype came up many times. The genes are TRBV6-2 or TRBV6-3 and TRBJ2-1, with no clear D. Germline CDR1 MNHEY, CDR2 SVGEGT. The CDR3 is 20 residues long. V lost 3 bases, J lost 4 bases, and 28 bases lay in between. CDR3 DNA: TGTGCCAGCAGTTATGCGCCTTGGGCGGCTAGGCTTAACCAATACAATGAGCAGTTCTTC. This translates into CASSYAPWAARLNQYNEQFF.

This clonotype was seen a handful of times. J is TRBJ2-1 and V is TRBV6-1, with 7 bases lining up with TRBD2. With 2 bases clipped from V and 5 bases from J, the junction kept 12 bases outside the gene matches. CDR1 is MNHNS, CDR2 SASEGT, per germline. CDR3 size: 17 residues. CDR3 amino acids: CASSEMSRASGNNEQFF. CDR3 nucleotides: TGTGCCAGCAGTGAAATGTCTCGGGCTAGCGGAAACAATGAGCAGTTCTTC.

This clonotype has a count of ten or more. The CDR3 bases are TGTGCCAGCAGGCCCGATAAAGATCAGCCCCAGCATTTT. Amino acids: CASRPDKDQPQHF. The J gene is TRBJ1-5, the V gene TRBV2; D gene uncertain. CDR3 size: 13 residues. V dropped 6 bases and J dropped 5 bases, with 11 bases sitting between them. CDR1 is SNHLY and CDR2 is FYNNEI in the germline V gene.

This clonotype has a count of ten or more. The V call is TRBV28, the J call TRBJ2-5; no reliable D call. Trimming shortened V by 4 bases and J by 5 bases, and 8 bases separated the two germline ends. This CDR3 region has 12 residues. Germline V CDR1 and CDR2: MDHEN, SYDVKM. CDR3 sequence reads: CASSSAVETQYF. CDR3 DNA sequence: TGTGCCAGCAGTTCCGCAGTTGAGACCCAGTACTTC.